These 4 T cell receptor beta chains originate from one sample sequenced in a study of blood T cell repertoires in COVID-19 (dated by TCRdb to about 2020). The library was generated by the immunoSEQ multiplex PCR assay. Imported from immuneACCESS, the table was reduced by TCRdb to in-frame sequences with V and J called. These copies leave out some clones; in studies compared against another copy, an unresolved V gene accounts for under half, and the cause of the remainder is not known. The sample table records about 61,000 clones; approximately 80% of these occur just once. The top ten clones comprise about 22% of the sample. What was sequenced was peripheral blood. The receptors shown here come from a man older than 75 with active or convalescent COVID-19.

A few counts support this clone. The chain is built from TRBV6-5 and TRBJ1-5, with TRBD1 matching over 9 bases. Germline loops: CDR1 MNHEY, CDR2 SVGAGI. The junction had 6 bases not matched to a gene; V was cut back by 7 bases and J by 5 bases. The CDR3 runs 14 residues. CDR3 protein: CASTHTGGHQPQHF. DNA of the CDR3: TGTGCCAGCACCCATACAGGGGGCCATCAGCCCCAGCATTTT.

This chain connects TRBV9 to TRBJ2-2, with 7 bases matching TRBD1. Germline CDR1 SGDLS, CDR2 YYNGEE. V dropped 1 base and J dropped 14; count of bases not matched to a gene: 11. CDR3 length: 14 amino acids. DNA of the CDR3: TGTGCCAGCAGCGTATTAGACAGGGTGGGGATACTGTTTTTT. Its protein is CASSVLDRVGILFF. Drawing the rest from reference TRBV9 and TRBJ2-2, the complete variable domain is DSGVTQTPKHLITATGQRVTLRCSPRSGDLSVYWYQQSLDQGLQFLIQYYNGEERAKGNILERFSAQQFPDLHSELNLSSLELGDSALYFCASSVLDRVGILFFGEGSRLTVL.

As for this clone: Other DNA sequences of this sample code for an identical CDR3. The rearrangement joins TRBV7-9 to TRBJ2-4; the D gene is possibly TRBD1 (6 bases). Germline CDR1 reads SEHNR; CDR2 reads FQNEAQ (reference sequence). Trimming left V 6 bases short and J 4 bases short, with 13 bases between. This CDR3 region has 14 residues. CDR3 residues: CASSFGQGKNIQYF. In DNA form, the CDR3 reads TGTGCCAGCAGTTTTGGTCAGGGGAAAAACATTCAGTACTTC.

The chain recombines TRBV6-5 with TRBJ1-1; D not resolved. This CDR3 has 14 residues. The V gene lost 6 bases and the J gene lost 10 bases, with 21 bases spanning the gap. Germline V gene lookup returns CDR1 MNHEY and CDR2 SVGAGI. For the CDR3, the DNA is TGTGCCAGCAGACTTCCCGGGAGGGCGGAGGTAGCTTTCTTT. It codes for CASRLPGRAEVAFF.